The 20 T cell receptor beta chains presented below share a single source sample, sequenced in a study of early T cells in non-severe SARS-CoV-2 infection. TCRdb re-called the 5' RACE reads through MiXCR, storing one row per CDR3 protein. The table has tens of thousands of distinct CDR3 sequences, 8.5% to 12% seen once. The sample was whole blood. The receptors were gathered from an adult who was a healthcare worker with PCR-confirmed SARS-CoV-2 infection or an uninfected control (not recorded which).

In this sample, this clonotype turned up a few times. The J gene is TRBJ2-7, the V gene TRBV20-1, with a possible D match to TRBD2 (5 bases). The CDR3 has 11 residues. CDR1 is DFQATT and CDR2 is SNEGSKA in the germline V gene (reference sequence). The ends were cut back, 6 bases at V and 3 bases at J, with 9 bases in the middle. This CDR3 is CSALRGYEQYF. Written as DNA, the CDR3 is TGCAGTGCCCTTCGGGGCTACGAGCAGTACTTC.

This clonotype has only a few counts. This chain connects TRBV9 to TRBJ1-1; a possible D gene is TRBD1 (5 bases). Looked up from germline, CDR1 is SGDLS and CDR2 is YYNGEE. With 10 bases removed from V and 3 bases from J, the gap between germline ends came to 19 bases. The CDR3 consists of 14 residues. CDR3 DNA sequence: TGTGCCCGAAAAAGGTGGGAGGGGTACACTGAAGCTTTCTTT. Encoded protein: CARKRWEGYTEAFF.

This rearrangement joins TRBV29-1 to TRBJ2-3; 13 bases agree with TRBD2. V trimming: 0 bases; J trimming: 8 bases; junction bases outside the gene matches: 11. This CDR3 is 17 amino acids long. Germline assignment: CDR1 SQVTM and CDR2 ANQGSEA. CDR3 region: CSVEEWGLAGRRGTQYF. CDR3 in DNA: TGCAGCGTTGAAGAGTGGGGACTAGCGGGACGGCGCGGTACGCAGTATTTT.

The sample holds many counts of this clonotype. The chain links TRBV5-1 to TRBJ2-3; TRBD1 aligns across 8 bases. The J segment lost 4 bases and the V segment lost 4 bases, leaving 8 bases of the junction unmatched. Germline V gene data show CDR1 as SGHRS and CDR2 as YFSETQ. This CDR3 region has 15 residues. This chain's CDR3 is CASSPDRVLSDTQYF. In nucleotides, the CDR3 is TGCGCCAGCAGCCCGGACAGGGTACTGTCAGATACGCAGTATTTT.

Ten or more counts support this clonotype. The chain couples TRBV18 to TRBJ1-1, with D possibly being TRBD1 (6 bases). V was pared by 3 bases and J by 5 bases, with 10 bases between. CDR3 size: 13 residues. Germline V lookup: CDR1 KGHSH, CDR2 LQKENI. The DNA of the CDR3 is TGTGCCAGCTCACCTAAACAGGGAACTGAAGCTTTCTTT. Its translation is CASSPKQGTEAFF.

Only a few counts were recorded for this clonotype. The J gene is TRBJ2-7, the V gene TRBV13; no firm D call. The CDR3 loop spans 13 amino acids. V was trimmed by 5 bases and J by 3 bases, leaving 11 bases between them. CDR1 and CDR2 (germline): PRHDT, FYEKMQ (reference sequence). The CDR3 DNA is TGTGCCAGCAGCCGGACGGGCGACTACGAGCAGTACTTC. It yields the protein CASSRTGDYEQYF.

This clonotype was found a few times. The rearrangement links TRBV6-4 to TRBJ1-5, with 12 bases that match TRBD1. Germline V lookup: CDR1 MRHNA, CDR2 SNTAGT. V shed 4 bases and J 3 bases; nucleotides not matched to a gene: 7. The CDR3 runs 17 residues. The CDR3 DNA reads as TGTGCCAGCAGTGGGGACAGGGGGCGAACAGACAATCAGCCCCAGCATTTT. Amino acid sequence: CASSGDRGRTDNQPQHF.

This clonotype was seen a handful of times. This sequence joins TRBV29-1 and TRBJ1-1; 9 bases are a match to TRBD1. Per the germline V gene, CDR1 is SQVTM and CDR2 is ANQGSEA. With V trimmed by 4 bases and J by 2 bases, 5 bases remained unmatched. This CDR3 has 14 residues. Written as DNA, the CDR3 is TGCAGCGTTGGAAACAGGGGGCGAAACACTGAAGCTTTCTTT. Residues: CSVGNRGRNTEAFF.

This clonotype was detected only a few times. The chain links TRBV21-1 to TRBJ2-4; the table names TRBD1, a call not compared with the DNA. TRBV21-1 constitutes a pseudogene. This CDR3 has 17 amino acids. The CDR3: CASSKAIQALAKNIQYF. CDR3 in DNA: TGTGCCAGCAGCAAAGCGATACAGGCGCTAGCCAAAAACATTCAGTACTTC.

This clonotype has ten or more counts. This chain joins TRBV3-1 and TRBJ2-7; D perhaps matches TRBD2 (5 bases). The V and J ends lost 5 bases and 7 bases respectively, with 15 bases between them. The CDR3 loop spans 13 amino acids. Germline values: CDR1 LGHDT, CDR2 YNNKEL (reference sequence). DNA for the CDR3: TGTGCCAGCAGCTATATATTGGGAGATGAGCAGTACTTC. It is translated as CASSYILGDEQYF.

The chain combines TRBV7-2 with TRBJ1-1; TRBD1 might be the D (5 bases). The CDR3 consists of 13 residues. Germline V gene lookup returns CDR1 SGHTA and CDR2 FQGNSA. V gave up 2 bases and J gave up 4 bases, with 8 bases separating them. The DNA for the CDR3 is TGTGCCAGCAGCTTATTGAGGGGCACTGAAGCTTTCTTT. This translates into CASSLLRGTEAFF.

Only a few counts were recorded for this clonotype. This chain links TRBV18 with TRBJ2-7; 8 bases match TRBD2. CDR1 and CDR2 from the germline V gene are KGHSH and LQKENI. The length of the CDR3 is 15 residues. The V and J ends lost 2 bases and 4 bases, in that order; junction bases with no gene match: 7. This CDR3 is CASSPGRGGFYEQYF. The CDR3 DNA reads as TGTGCCAGCTCACCAGGACGGGGGGGCTTTTACGAGCAGTACTTC.

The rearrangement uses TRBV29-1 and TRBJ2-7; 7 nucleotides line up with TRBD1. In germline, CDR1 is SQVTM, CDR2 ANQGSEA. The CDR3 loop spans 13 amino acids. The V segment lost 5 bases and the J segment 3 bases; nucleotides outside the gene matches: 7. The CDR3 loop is CSVSGQTYYEQYF. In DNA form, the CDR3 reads TGCAGCGTTTCGGGACAGACCTACTACGAGCAGTACTTC.

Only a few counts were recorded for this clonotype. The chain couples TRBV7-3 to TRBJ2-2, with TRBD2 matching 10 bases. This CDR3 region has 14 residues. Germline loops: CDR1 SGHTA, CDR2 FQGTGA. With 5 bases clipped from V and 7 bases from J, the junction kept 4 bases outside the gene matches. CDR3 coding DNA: TGTGCCAGCAGCGACGGACTAGCGGTCGGGGAGCTGTTTTTT. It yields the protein CASSDGLAVGELFF.

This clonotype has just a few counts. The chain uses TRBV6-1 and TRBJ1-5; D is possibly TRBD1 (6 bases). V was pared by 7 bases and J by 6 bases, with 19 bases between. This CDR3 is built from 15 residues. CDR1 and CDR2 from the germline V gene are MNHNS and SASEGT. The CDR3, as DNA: TGTGCCAGCAACGGGGAACAGGGAATTTTTCAGCCCCAGCATTTT. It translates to CASNGEQGIFQPQHF.

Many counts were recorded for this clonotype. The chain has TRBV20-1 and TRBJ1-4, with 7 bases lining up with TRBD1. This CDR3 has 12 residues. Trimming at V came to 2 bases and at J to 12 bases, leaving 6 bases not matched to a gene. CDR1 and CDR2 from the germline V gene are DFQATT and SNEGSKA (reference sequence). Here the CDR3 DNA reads TGCAGTGCTAGACCGCAGGGGGTTGAACTGTTTTTT. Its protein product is CSARPQGVELFF.

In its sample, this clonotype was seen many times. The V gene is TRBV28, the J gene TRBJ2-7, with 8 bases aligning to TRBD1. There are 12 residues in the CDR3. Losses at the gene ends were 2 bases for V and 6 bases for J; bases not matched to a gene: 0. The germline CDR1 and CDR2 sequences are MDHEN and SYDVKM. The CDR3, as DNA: TGTGCCAGCAGTTTAGGGACAGGCGAGCAGTACTTC. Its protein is CASSLGTGEQYF.

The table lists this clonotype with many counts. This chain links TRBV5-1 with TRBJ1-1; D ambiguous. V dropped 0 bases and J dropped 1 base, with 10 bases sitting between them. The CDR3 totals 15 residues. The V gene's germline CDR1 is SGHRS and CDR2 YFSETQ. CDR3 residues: CASSLVPGANTEAFF. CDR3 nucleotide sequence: TGCGCCAGCAGCTTGGTTCCGGGCGCGAACACTGAAGCTTTCTTT.

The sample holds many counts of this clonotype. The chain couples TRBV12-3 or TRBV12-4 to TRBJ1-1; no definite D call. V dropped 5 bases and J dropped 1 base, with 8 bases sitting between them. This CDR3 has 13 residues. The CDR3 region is CASSGKGNTEAFF. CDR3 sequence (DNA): TGTGCCAGCAGTGGCAAGGGGAACACTGAAGCTTTCTTT.

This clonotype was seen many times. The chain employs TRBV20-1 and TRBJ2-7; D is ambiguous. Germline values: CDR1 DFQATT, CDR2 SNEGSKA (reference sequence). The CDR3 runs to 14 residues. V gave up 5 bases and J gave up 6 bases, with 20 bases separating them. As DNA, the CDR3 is TGCAGTGCTCTAGTCGGGTCCAGGAACCTCGAGCAGTACTTC. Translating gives CSALVGSRNLEQYF.